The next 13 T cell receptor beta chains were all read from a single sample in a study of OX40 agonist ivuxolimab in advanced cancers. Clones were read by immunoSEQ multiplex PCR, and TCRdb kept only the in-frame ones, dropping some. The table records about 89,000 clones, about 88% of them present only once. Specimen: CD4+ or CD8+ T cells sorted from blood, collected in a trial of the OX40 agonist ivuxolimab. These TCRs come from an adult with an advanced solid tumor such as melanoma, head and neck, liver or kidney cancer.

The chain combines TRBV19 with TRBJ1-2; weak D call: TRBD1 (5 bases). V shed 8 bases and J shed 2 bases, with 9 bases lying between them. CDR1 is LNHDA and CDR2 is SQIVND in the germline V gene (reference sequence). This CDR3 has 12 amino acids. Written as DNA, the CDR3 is TGTGCCAGTCGGGGGGGAAACTATGGCTACACCTTC. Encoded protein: CASRGGNYGYTF.

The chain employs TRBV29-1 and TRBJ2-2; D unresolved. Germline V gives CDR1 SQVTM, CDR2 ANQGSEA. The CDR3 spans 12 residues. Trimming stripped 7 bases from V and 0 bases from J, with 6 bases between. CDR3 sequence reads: CSGQPNTGELFF. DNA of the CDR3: TGCAGCGGTCAGCCGAACACCGGGGAGCTGTTTTTT.

CDR3 DNA: TGTGCCAGCAGCACGACTGGAAACACCATATATTTT. Translating gives CASSTTGNTIYF. This sequence joins TRBV7-9 and TRBJ1-3; no reliable D call. Looked up from germline, CDR1 is SEHNR and CDR2 is FQNEAQ (reference sequence). Trimming took 5 bases from V and 2 from J, leaving 4 bases between them. The CDR3 covers 12 residues.

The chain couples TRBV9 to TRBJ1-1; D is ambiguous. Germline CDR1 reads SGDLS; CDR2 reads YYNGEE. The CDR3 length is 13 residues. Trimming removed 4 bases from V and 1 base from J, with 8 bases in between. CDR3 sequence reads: CASSTRANTEAFF. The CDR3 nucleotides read TGTGCCAGCAGCACCCGAGCGAACACTGAAGCTTTCTTT.

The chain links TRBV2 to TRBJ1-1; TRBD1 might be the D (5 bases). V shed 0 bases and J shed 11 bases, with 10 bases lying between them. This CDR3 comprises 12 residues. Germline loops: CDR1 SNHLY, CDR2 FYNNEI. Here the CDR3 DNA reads TGTGCCAGCAGTGAAGCGGGACCTAATGCTTTCTTT. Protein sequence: CASSEAGPNAFF.

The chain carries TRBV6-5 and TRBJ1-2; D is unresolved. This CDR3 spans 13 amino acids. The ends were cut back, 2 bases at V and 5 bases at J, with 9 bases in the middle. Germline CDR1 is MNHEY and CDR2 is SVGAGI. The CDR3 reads CASSYPPGYGYTF. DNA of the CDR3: TGTGCCAGCAGTTACCCTCCCGGGTATGGCTACACCTTC.

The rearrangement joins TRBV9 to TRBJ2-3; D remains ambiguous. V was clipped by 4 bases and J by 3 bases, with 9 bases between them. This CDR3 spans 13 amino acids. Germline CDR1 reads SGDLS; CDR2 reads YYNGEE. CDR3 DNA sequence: TGTGCCAGCAGCCTCCCTGGGACAGATACGCAGTATTTT. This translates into CASSLPGTDTQYF.

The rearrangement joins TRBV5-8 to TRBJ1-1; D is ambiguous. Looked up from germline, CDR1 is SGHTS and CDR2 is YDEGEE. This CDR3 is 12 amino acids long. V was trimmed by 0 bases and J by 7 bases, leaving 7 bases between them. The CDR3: CASSLGRNEAFF. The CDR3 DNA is TGTGCCAGCAGCTTGGGAAGAAATGAAGCTTTCTTT.

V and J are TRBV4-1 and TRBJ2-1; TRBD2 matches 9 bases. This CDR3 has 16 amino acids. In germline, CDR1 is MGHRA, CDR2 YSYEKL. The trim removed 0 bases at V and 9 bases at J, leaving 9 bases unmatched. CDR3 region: CASSQEGGGAIGEQFF. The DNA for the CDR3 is TGCGCCAGCAGCCAAGAAGGCGGGGGGGCGATTGGTGAGCAGTTCTTC.

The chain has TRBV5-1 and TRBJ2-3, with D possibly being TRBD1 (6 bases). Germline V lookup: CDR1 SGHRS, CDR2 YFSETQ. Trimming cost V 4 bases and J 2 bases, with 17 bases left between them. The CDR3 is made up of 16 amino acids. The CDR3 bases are TGCGCCAGCAGCCAATCTCTTGGGGGCGACACAGATACGCAGTATTTT. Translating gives CASSQSLGGDTDTQYF.

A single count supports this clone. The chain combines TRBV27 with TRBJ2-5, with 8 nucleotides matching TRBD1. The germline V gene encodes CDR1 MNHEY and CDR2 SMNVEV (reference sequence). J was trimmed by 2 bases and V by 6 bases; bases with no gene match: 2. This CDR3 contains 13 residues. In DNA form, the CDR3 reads TGTGCCAGCAGGCACAGGGGGCAAGAGACCCAGTACTTC. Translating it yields CASRHRGQETQYF.

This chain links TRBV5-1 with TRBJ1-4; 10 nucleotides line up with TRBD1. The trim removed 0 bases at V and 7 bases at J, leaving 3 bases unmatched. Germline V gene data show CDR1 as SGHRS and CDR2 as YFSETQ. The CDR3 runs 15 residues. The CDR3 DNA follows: TGCGCCAGCAGCTTGGCCGGGACAGGGGTTGAAAAACTGTTTTTT. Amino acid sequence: CASSLAGTGVEKLFF.

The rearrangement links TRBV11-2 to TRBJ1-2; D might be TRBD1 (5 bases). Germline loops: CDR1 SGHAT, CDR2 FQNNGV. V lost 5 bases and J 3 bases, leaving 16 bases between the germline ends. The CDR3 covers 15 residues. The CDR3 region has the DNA TGTGCCAGCAGCGTACGCAGGGAAGTAGACTATGGCTACACCTTC. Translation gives CASSVRREVDYGYTF.